The 7 T cell receptor beta chains below were found in one sample sequenced in a study of CD8+ T cells in alopecia areata (dated by TCRdb to 2017 to 2018). The time point label for this specimen denotes: baseline before oral tofacitinib. The library was made by the immunoSEQ multiplex PCR assay. To provide template for TCR sequencing, every sample had RNA extracted and reverse transcribed into cDNA. TCRdb provides this immuneACCESS table in a form limited to in-frame rearrangements. Some clones are lacking; in checked studies, under half of them reflect an unresolved V gene, and why the rest are absent is not known. Here the sample has 150,000 to 200,000 clones; 50% to 60% occur a single time. Approximately 15% of the sample is taken by the ten largest. The specimen comprised CD4+ T cells sorted from blood, sampled at week 0. Receptor source: a human donor with alopecia areata.

The chain links TRBV6-6 to TRBJ2-7, with no clear D. The CDR3 has 11 residues. Trimming stripped 7 bases from V and 2 bases from J, with 6 bases between. Germline V gene sequence: CDR1 MNHNY, CDR2 SVGAGI (reference sequence). Written as DNA, the CDR3 is TGTGCCAGCACCGGAGCCTACGAGCAGTACTTC. This encodes CASTGAYEQYF.

The chain employs TRBV29-1 and TRBJ1-1; D gene uncertain. CDR1 and CDR2 (germline): SQVTM, ANQGSEA. The CDR3 consists of 15 residues. V was shortened by 7 bases and J by 1 base, with 19 bases between the two germline ends. The CDR3 region is CSAQLGGLTNTEAFF. The CDR3 DNA reads as TGCAGCGCCCAATTGGGAGGGTTAACGAACACTGAAGCTTTCTTT.

J is TRBJ1-1 and V is TRBV29-1, with 8 bases lining up with TRBD1. V lost 0 bases, J lost 5 bases, and 8 bases stayed unmatched. From germline, CDR1 is SQVTM and CDR2 ANQGSEA. The CDR3 length is 15 residues. Here the CDR3 reads CSVEDQAGGETEAFF. CDR3 DNA sequence: TGCAGCGTTGAAGATCAGGCAGGGGGCGAAACTGAAGCTTTCTTT. Supplemented by reference TRBV29-1 and TRBJ1-1, the full variable domain reads SAVISQKPSRDICQRGTSLTIQCQVDSQVTMMFWYRQQPGQSLTLIATANQGSEATYESGFVIDKFPISRPNLTFSTLTVSNMSPEDSSIYLCSVEDQAGGETEAFFGQGTRLTVV.

The rearrangement links TRBV5-1 to TRBJ2-1; unclear D gene. Germline CDR1 SGHRS, CDR2 YFSETQ. The ends were cut back, 0 bases at V and 8 bases at J, with 15 bases in the middle. This CDR3 spans 15 amino acids. CDR3 sequence reads: CASSLGVRGSDEQFF. The CDR3 DNA follows: TGCGCCAGCAGCTTGGGCGTCAGAGGCTCCGATGAGCAGTTCTTC.

The rearrangement joins TRBV7-9 to TRBJ1-2; unclear D gene. From germline, CDR1 is SEHNR and CDR2 FQNEAQ (reference sequence). The CDR3 extends over 14 amino acids. The V end was cut by 5 bases, the J end by 4 bases, with 14 bases between. The DNA of the CDR3 is TGTGCCAGCAGCCGGACCGGACTCTCCTATGGCTACACCTTC. It yields the protein CASSRTGLSYGYTF.

This chain links TRBV29-1 with TRBJ2-7, with a tentative D call TRBD1 (6 bases). Trimming took 1 base from V and 4 from J, leaving 11 bases between them. This CDR3 contains 13 residues. Germline CDR1 is SQVTM and CDR2 is ANQGSEA. CDR3 region: CSVEGARGYEQYF. For the CDR3, the DNA is TGCAGCGTTGAAGGTGCCAGGGGTTACGAGCAGTACTTC.

This clone was recorded a few times. The J gene is TRBJ2-3, the V gene TRBV7-7; no definite D call. In germline, CDR1 is SSHAT, CDR2 FNYEAQ (reference sequence). Between the trimmed V and J ends, which lost 4 bases and 1 base, there was a span of 12 bases. CDR3 length: 15 residues. DNA of the CDR3: TGTGCCAGCAGCTCCGGGCCTCTCGGCACAGATACGCAGTATTTT. Amino acid sequence: CASSSGPLGTDTQYF. Full variable domain (remainder filled in from reference TRBV7-7 and TRBJ2-3): GAGVSQSPRYKVTKRGQDVTLRCDPISSHATLYWYQQALGQGPEFLTYFNYEAQPDKSGLPSDRFSAERPEGSISTLTIQRTEQRDSAMYRCASSSGPLGTDTQYFGPGTRLTVL.